This TCR beta chain was obtained from a study of control samples from healthy donors and cancer patients. In this sample, this clone turned up once. Data came from immunoSEQ multiplex PCR; TCRdb stores just in-frame clones and leaves some out. The table has approximately 130,000 clones, more than 70% seen once. Sequenced: blood. This TCR was sampled from a man in his forties or fifties in good health.

As DNA, the CDR3 is TGTGCCAGCAGCCCCTGGGCTAGCGGTTACCGGGGGTTCTTC. This codes for CASSPWASGYRGFF. V usage is TRBV11-2 and J usage is TRBJ2-1, with TRBD2 identical over 7 bases. The CDR3 covers 14 residues. Germline loops: CDR1 SGHAT, CDR2 FQNNGV. Germline trimming cut 5 bases from V and 15 bases from J; bases unmatched to any gene: 16.